The subject of this entry is one T cell receptor (beta chain). Its matching antigen is unknown. The data originate from a study of T cells after yellow fever vaccination. Study-wide findings and caveats: In post-booster samples, most primary-vaccination clones reappeared (96% CD4, about 90% CD8). Abundant bulk-derived clonotypes could contaminate FACS-sorted repertoires.

Synthesis of TCR cDNA relied on 5'RACE template switching, which attached a universal primer site and UMIs. A single record per CDR3 protein comes from TCRdb applying MiXCR to the 5' RACE reads. The sample lists some 170,000 distinct CDR3 sequences; 9.3% were seen once. The CDR3 contains 15 residues. Germline V CDR1 and CDR2: ENHRY, SYGVKD. The germline V and J ends were trimmed by 2 bases and 1 base, with 9 bases remaining between them. Sequencing was performed on CD8+ T cells sorted from PBMCs, taken 45 days after the yellow fever booster vaccination. The chain carries TRBV10-3 and TRBJ1-3, with D tentatively TRBD1 (6 bases). The receptor's source is a man aged 18-30 years who received the YFV17D yellow fever vaccine. The DNA for the CDR3 is TGTGCCATCAGTGAGCCTACAGGGTCTGGAAACACCATATATTTT. It translates to CAISEPTGSGNTIYF.